The T cell receptor beta chain under discussion was sequenced for a study of early stage breast cancer tumors. About the study: About 80% of the 16 invasive tumors were ER+, PR+ and HER2-. Broader study findings: Commonly generated sequences made up most enriched TCRB sequences shared between patients. Tumor and normal breast were distinguished via blood comparison in 14 of 16 patients.

Each sample had two DNA replicates, about 0.5 ug blood or 1.5 ug tissue. TCRdb's copy holds only in-frame clones and misses some; the assay was immunoSEQ multiplex PCR. This sample has some 48,000 clones; about 80% occur once, and the top ten carry 1.1% to 1.5%. The V end was cut by 3 bases, the J end by 5 bases, with 3 bases between. CDR1 and CDR2 from the germline V gene are KGHSH and LQKENI. The CDR3 totals 11 residues. With respect to this clone: Its antigen is currently unknown.

Sequencing was done on a sample of blood. V usage is TRBV18 and J usage is TRBJ2-3; no clear D. This TCR derives from a person in their fifties with breast cancer. The CDR3 reads CASSPGDTQYF. For the CDR3, the DNA is TGTGCCAGCTCACCGGGAGATACGCAGTATTTT.